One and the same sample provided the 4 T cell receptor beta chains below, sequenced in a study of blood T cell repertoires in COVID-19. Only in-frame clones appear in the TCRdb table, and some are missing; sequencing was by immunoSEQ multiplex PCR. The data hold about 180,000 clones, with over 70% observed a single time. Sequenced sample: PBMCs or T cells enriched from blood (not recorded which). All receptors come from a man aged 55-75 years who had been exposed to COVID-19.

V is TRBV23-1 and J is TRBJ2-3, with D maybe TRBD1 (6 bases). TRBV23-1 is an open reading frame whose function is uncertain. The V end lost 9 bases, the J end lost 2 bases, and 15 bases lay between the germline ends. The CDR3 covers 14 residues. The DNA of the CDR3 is TGCGCCAGTACCCGACAGGCCCCCACAGATACGCAGTATTTT. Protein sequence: CASTRQAPTDTQYF.

The CDR3 DNA reads as TGTGCCAGCAGCTTAGTAGGGGCCACGGTCCTAGCCAAAAACATTCAGTACTTC. Translation: CASSLVGATVLAKNIQYF. The chain is built from TRBV7-9 and TRBJ2-4; possible D gene TRBD1, 5 bases. CDR1 and CDR2 from the germline V gene are SEHNR and FQNEAQ (reference sequence). Trimming left V 1 base short and J 0 bases short, with 16 bases between. The CDR3 has 18 residues.

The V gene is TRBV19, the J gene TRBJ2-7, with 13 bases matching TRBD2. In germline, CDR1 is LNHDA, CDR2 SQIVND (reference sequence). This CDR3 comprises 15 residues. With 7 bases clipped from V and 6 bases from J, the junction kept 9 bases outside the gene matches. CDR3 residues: CASTRTSGSFSEQYF. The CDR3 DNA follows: TGTGCCAGTACCCGGACTAGCGGGAGTTTTTCCGAGCAGTACTTC. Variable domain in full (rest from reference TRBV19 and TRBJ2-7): DGGITQSPKYLFRKEGQNVTLSCEQNLNHDAMYWYRQDPGQGLRLIYYSQIVNDFQKGDIAEGYSVSREKKESFPLTVTSAQKNPTAFYLCASTRTSGSFSEQYFGPGTRLTVT.

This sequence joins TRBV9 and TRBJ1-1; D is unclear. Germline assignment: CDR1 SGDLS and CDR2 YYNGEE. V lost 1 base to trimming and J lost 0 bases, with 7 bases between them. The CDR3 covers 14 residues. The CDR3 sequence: CASSVSLLNTEAFF. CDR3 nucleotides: TGTGCCAGCAGCGTATCACTCCTGAACACTGAAGCTTTCTTT. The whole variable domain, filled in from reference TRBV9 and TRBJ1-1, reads DSGVTQTPKHLITATGQRVTLRCSPRSGDLSVYWYQQSLDQGLQFLIQYYNGEERAKGNILERFSAQQFPDLHSELNLSSLELGDSALYFCASSVSLLNTEAFFGQGTRLTVV.